The rows below give T cell receptor beta chains drawn from one sample of a study of T cells after yellow fever vaccination. TCRdb fed the 5' RACE reads into MiXCR, producing one record per CDR3 protein. The sample has some 350,000 distinct CDR3 sequences; around 6.4% are singletons. The source was PBMCs, collected 5 days after the yellow fever booster vaccination. The origin of the receptors is a man younger than 45 who received the YFV17D yellow fever vaccine. CDR3s include the opening cysteine and the closing phenylalanine or tryptophan. A D gene is named only where the DNA matches it firmly. Expanded clones are given a class, and other clones once, few, many or no size at all.

length: 16
size: few
D: TRBD2
V: TRBV10-3
J: TRBJ2-5
DNA: TGTGCCATCAGTGAGCCCCAACTGCGGGAGGGTGAGACCCAGTACTTC
CDR3: CAISEPQLREGETQYF

length: 18
size: NA
D: NA
V: TRBV11-2
J: TRBJ2-1
DNA: TGTGCCAGCAGCGCGATCGGGGCGGGGAAGGGGTCCTACAATGAGCAGTTCTTC
CDR3: CASSAIGAGKGSYNEQFF

length: 11
size: many
D: NA
V: TRBV27
J: TRBJ2-1
DNA: TGTGCCAGCAGTTCCGTGGGTGAGCAGTTCTTC
CDR3: CASSSVGEQFF

length: 14
size: many
D: TRBD1
V: TRBV7-2
J: TRBJ1-5
DNA: TGTGCCAGCAGCTGGGGGCAGGGGGAACAGCCCCAGCATTTT
CDR3: CASSWGQGEQPQHF

length: 15
size: few
D: NA
V: TRBV20-1
J: TRBJ1-6
DNA: TGCAGTGCTAGGAAATCTAGGGCAGTCTATTCACCCCTCCACTTT
CDR3: CSARKSRAVYSPLHF

length: 16
size: many
D: NA
V: TRBV5-1
J: TRBJ2-1
DNA: TGCGCCAGCAGCCTTGTGAAGGGTGGACGGTGGAATGAGCAGTTCTTC
CDR3: CASSLVKGGRWNEQFF

length: 13
size: many
D: NA
V: TRBV6-1
J: TRBJ2-7
DNA: TGTGCCAGCAAGGGGGACGGTTCCTACGAGCAGTACTTC
CDR3: CASKGDGSYEQYF

length: 14
size: NA
D: TRBD1
V: TRBV5-1
J: TRBJ2-3
DNA: TGCGCCAGCAGCCCCGGACAGGGACGGGATACGCAGTATTTT
CDR3: CASSPGQGRDTQYF

length: 14
size: NA
D: TRBD1
V: TRBV20-1
J: TRBJ2-7
DNA: TGCAGTGCTAGCCGGGACAGGGGGATCCACGAGCAGTACTTC
CDR3: CSASRDRGIHEQYF

length: 13
size: NA
D: TRBD2
V: TRBV7-2
J: TRBJ2-7
DNA: TGTGCCAGCGTAGCGGGAGTATCCTACGAGCAGTACTTC
CDR3: CASVAGVSYEQYF

length: 16
size: many
D: NA
V: TRBV10-3
J: TRBJ2-5
DNA: TGTGCCATCAGTGAGTCGAAGCGACAAGGGACTGAGACCCAGTACTTC
CDR3: CAISESKRQGTETQYF

length: 18
size: few
D: TRBD1
V: TRBV4-3
J: TRBJ2-5
DNA: TGCGCCAGCAGCCAAGAAATGGGGGGACAGGGGTACCAAGAGACCCAGTACTTC
CDR3: CASSQEMGGQGYQETQYF

length: 12
size: many
D: NA
V: TRBV29-1
J: TRBJ2-3
DNA: TGCAGCACTAAGCTAGGGGCAGATACGCAGTATTTT
CDR3: CSTKLGADTQYF

length: 16
size: NA
D: NA
V: TRBV11-2
J: TRBJ2-1
DNA: TGTGCCAGCAGCTTAGAAGCGGGCGGCTTCTACAATGAGCAGTTCTTC
CDR3: CASSLEAGGFYNEQFF

length: 13
size: many
D: NA
V: TRBV20-1
J: TRBJ2-7
DNA: TGCAGTGCTGGGGATCCACGGGGTTACGAGCAGTACTTC
CDR3: CSAGDPRGYEQYF

length: 16
size: many
D: TRBD2
V: TRBV5-1
J: TRBJ2-5
DNA: TGCGCCAGCAGCTTGAGGATTACGGGGGGGCAAGAGACCCAGTACTTC
CDR3: CASSLRITGGQETQYF

length: 16
size: NA
D: NA
V: TRBV10-3
J: TRBJ1-2
DNA: TGTGCCATCAGGGGGCCTGTCGGGGGCAGAAATAATGGCTACACCTTC
CDR3: CAIRGPVGGRNNGYTF

length: 14
size: many
D: NA
V: TRBV4-3
J: TRBJ2-7
DNA: TGCGCCAGCAGCCAAGGGTTGGGGGGCTACGAGCAGTACTTC
CDR3: CASSQGLGGYEQYF

length: 15
size: few
D: TRBD2
V: TRBV20-1
J: TRBJ2-7
DNA: TGCAGTGCTTCCGGGACTAGCGGGAGGGTTGGCGAGCAGTACTTC
CDR3: CSASGTSGRVGEQYF

length: 16
size: many
D: NA
V: TRBV18
J: TRBJ2-2
DNA: TGTGCCAGCTCAGCCATTGGCGTCGCGAACACCGGGGAGCTGTTTTTT
CDR3: CASSAIGVANTGELFF

length: 16
size: few
D: TRBD2
V: TRBV12-3/TRBV12-4
J: TRBJ2-7
DNA: TGTGCCAGCAGACAATGGAGCGGGAGGGGTACCTACGAGCAGTACTTC
CDR3: CASRQWSGRGTYEQYF

length: 15
size: NA
D: TRBD1
V: TRBV20-1
J: TRBJ1-5
DNA: TGCAGTGCTGGGTTTAAGGACAGGGGTTTATCAGCCCAGCATTTT
CDR3: CSAGFKDRGLSAQHF

length: 13
size: many
D: NA
V: TRBV12-3/TRBV12-4
J: TRBJ2-2
DNA: TGTGCCAGCAGTCCAGGAGGAGGGCGGGAGCTGTTTTTT
CDR3: CASSPGGGRELFF

length: 15
size: few
D: TRBD1
V: TRBV7-2
J: TRBJ1-6
DNA: TGTGCCAGCAGCTTCCAGGGGGCGTCTAATTCACCCCTCCACTTT
CDR3: CASSFQGASNSPLHF

length: 13
size: many
D: NA
V: TRBV6-5
J: TRBJ2-2
DNA: TGTGCCAGCACGTTGCAGGGGACCGGGGAGCTGTTTTTT
CDR3: CASTLQGTGELFF

length: 14
size: many
D: NA
V: TRBV29-1
J: TRBJ2-2
DNA: TGCAGCGCTCTTAGCGGAATCGGTGACGGGGAGCTGTTTTTT
CDR3: CSALSGIGDGELFF

length: 15
size: NA
D: NA
V: TRBV3-1
J: TRBJ2-2
DNA: TGTGCCAGCAGCCAGGCAGGGCCGAGCACCGGGGAGCTGTTTTTT
CDR3: CASSQAGPSTGELFF

length: 14
size: NA
D: NA
V: TRBV20-1
J: TRBJ2-3
DNA: TGCAGTGCTAGACCTTTGGCAGGGTCAGATACGCAGTATTTT
CDR3: CSARPLAGSDTQYF

length: 19
size: few
D: NA
V: TRBV4-2
J: TRBJ2-1
DNA: TGTGCCAGCAGCCAAGATATGGGGCGTGGAGGGGGACCTTACAATGAGCAGTTCTTC
CDR3: CASSQDMGRGGGPYNEQFF

length: 14
size: few
D: NA
V: TRBV28
J: TRBJ2-7
DNA: TGTGCCAGCAGGCGAGCGAAGGGGATCTACGAGCAGTACTTC
CDR3: CASRRAKGIYEQYF

length: 15
size: many
D: NA
V: TRBV5-1
J: TRBJ2-7
DNA: TGCGCCAGCAGCTTGCGGGGGACAGAAGGCTACGAGCAGTACTTC
CDR3: CASSLRGTEGYEQYF

length: 10
size: many
D: NA
V: TRBV5-5
J: TRBJ1-2
DNA: TGTGCCAGCAGCTTGGGGGACACACTCTTC
CDR3: CASSLGDTLF

length: 18
size: few
D: NA
V: TRBV21-1
J: TRBJ1-6
DNA: TGTGCCAGCAGCCCCCAAACCCCGCCAGGGGGTGATAATTCACCCCTCCACTTT
CDR3: CASSPQTPPGGDNSPLHF

length: 18
size: NA
D: NA
V: TRBV3-1
J: TRBJ2-1
DNA: TGTGCCAGCAGCCGGGGGACTGGCGGGCAACAAACCCCTCCTGAGCAGTTCTTC
CDR3: CASSRGTGGQQTPPEQFF

length: 14
size: many
D: TRBD2
V: TRBV7-6
J: TRBJ2-7
DNA: TGTGCCAGCAGCCTATCTTCGGGACTAGCGGGGTTTTGGTTC
CDR3: CASSLSSGLAGFWF

length: 13
size: many
D: TRBD1
V: TRBV12-3/TRBV12-4
J: TRBJ2-7
DNA: TGTGCCAGCAGTCCCCAGGGGGTGAGAGAGCAGTACTTC
CDR3: CASSPQGVREQYF

length: 12
size: NA
D: NA
V: TRBV28
J: TRBJ1-2
DNA: TGTGCCAGCAGCCTTTTAAGCTATGGCTACACCTTC
CDR3: CASSLLSYGYTF

length: 11
size: NA
D: TRBD1
V: TRBV25-1
J: TRBJ2-7
DNA: TGTGCCAGCAGTAAAGGACAGGTACCGTACTTC
CDR3: CASSKGQVPYF

length: 14
size: few
D: NA
V: TRBV7-2
J: TRBJ1-5
DNA: TGTGCCAGCAGCTCGCCCTCAAATACTCAGCCCCAGCATTTT
CDR3: CASSSPSNTQPQHF

length: 15
size: many
D: NA
V: TRBV7-2
J: TRBJ2-7
DNA: TGTGCCAGCAGCTTAGACACAGGGTGGACCTACGAGCAGTACTTC
CDR3: CASSLDTGWTYEQYF

length: 14
size: few
D: NA
V: TRBV20-1
J: TRBJ2-7
DNA: TGCAGTGCTAGAGATCCAGCGCAATCCTACGAGCAGTACTTC
CDR3: CSARDPAQSYEQYF

length: 14
size: few
D: NA
V: TRBV6-4
J: TRBJ2-2
DNA: TGTGCCAGCAGTGACCCGGAGTTCGGCGGGGAGCTGTTTTTT
CDR3: CASSDPEFGGELFF

length: 15
size: NA
D: NA
V: TRBV28
J: TRBJ2-3
DNA: TGTGCCAGCAGGATCGGGGATTCTAGCACAGATACGCAGTATTTT
CDR3: CASRIGDSSTDTQYF

length: 16
size: NA
D: TRBD2
V: TRBV12-3/TRBV12-4
J: TRBJ2-1
DNA: TGTGCCAGCAGCCTAATAGTAGCGGGAGGGCACAATGAGCAGTTCTTC
CDR3: CASSLIVAGGHNEQFF

length: 16
size: many
D: TRBD2
V: TRBV18
J: TRBJ2-4
DNA: TGTGCCAGCTCAACCCCGGGACTAGAGGCCAAAAACATTCAGTACTTC
CDR3: CASSTPGLEAKNIQYF

length: 12
size: few
D: NA
V: TRBV12-3/TRBV12-4
J: TRBJ1-2
DNA: TGTGCCAGCAGTGGGGCGGGTCGTGGCTACACCTTC
CDR3: CASSGAGRGYTF

length: 13
size: NA
D: NA
V: TRBV5-4
J: TRBJ2-7
DNA: TGTGCCAGCAGCTCTGGGCCCAACTACGAGCAGTACTTC
CDR3: CASSSGPNYEQYF

length: 18
size: many
D: TRBD1
V: TRBV10-3
J: TRBJ2-7
DNA: TGTGCCAGCGCATGGACAGGGGTCCCGCTAGCTGGGGCCTACGAGCAGTACTTC
CDR3: CASAWTGVPLAGAYEQYF

length: 15
size: few
D: NA
V: TRBV11-2
J: TRBJ2-7
DNA: TGTGCCAGCACCCTTGGGCTAGCTGCCTTCTACGAGCAGTACTTC
CDR3: CASTLGLAAFYEQYF

length: 13
size: many
D: TRBD1
V: TRBV10-3
J: TRBJ2-1
DNA: TGTGCCATCAGTGGGCAGGACAGGGTTGAGCAGTTCTTC
CDR3: CAISGQDRVEQFF

length: 15
size: NA
D: NA
V: TRBV7-9
J: TRBJ1-1
DNA: TGTGCCAGCAGCTTCCGGGGCAGGGTGGGTACTGAAGCTTTCTTT
CDR3: CASSFRGRVGTEAFF

length: 16
size: few
D: NA
V: TRBV29-1
J: TRBJ2-3
DNA: TGCAGCGTTGAAGAGGGATTTCAATTCTCCACAGATACGCAGTATTTT
CDR3: CSVEEGFQFSTDTQYF